This T cell receptor (beta chain) was sequenced for a study of blood T cell repertoires in COVID-19. Libraries were prepared by immunoSEQ multiplex PCR; TCRdb keeps only in-frame clonotypes and omits some of them. The table includes around 300,000 clones, around nine tenths detected once. Before being deemed recovered, Cohort 3 donors had two negative PCRs, clearance, or symptom resolution. This CDR3 is 11 amino acids long. The chain has TRBV21-1 and TRBJ1-1. TRBV21-1 corresponds to a pseudogene. The sequenced material came from PBMCs or T cells enriched from blood (not recorded which). The clonotype originates from a young man who had recovered from COVID-19. As DNA, the CDR3 is TGTGCCAGCAGCGAGGAATCTGAAGCTTTCTTT. It translates to CASSEESEAFF.